Presented here are 32 T cell receptor beta chains from one specimen sequenced in a study of cytomegalovirus exposure and HLA in healthy donors. With 60 Vbeta and 13 Jbeta primers, the PCR was carried out. Repertoires were generated with immunoSEQ multiplex PCR, while TCRdb's copy carries only in-frame clones and drops some. This table holds around 200,000 clones, over 70% found once. Specimen: PBMCs. The source is a female donor in good health and CMV-seronegative.

The rearrangement links TRBV28 to TRBJ1-2, with D perhaps matching TRBD1 (5 bases). Germline CDR1 MDHEN, CDR2 SYDVKM. The CDR3 is 14 residues long. The V and J ends lost 3 bases and 6 bases respectively, with 14 bases between them. The CDR3 loop is CASSLLEGRDGYTF. The CDR3 nucleotides read TGTGCCAGCAGTTTGCTGGAGGGGAGGGATGGCTACACCTTC.

The CDR3 DNA reads as TGTGCCAGCAGCTTAAGACGGCGGGCCCCTAGCACAGATACGCAGTATTTT. Protein: CASSLRRRAPSTDTQYF. This chain uses TRBV7-3 with TRBJ2-3; a weak D match, TRBD2 (5 bases). Germline V lookup: CDR1 SGHTA, CDR2 FQGTGA. V was shortened by 1 base and J by 0 bases, with 14 bases between the two germline ends. The CDR3 runs to 17 residues.

The V call is TRBV5-5, the J call TRBJ1-1; the D gene is possibly TRBD1 (6 bases). V lost 6 bases to trimming and J lost 1 base, with 13 bases between them. The CDR3 contains 14 residues. CDR1 is SGHKS, CDR2 YYEKEE, per germline (reference sequence). The CDR3 loop is CASTTGWANTEAFF. Here the CDR3 DNA reads TGTGCCAGCACCACAGGGTGGGCGAACACTGAAGCTTTCTTT.

The rearrangement links TRBV9 to TRBJ2-1; 11 nucleotides agree with TRBD2. CDR1 is SGDLS and CDR2 is YYNGEE in the germline V gene. V shed 4 bases and J 5 bases; nucleotides not matched to a gene: 8. This CDR3 has 16 residues. The CDR3: CASSFLGTSGHNEQFF. The CDR3 bases are TGTGCCAGCAGCTTCCTCGGGACTAGCGGCCACAATGAGCAGTTCTTC.

The chain is built from TRBV15 and TRBJ1-5, with 11 bases fitting TRBD1. V dropped 5 bases and J dropped 9; count of bases not matched to a gene: 9. Germline CDR1 reads LNHNV; CDR2 reads YYDKDF (reference sequence). This CDR3 spans 15 amino acids. DNA for the CDR3: TGTGCCACCAGCCAGCGGACAGGGGGCTTAGGGCCCCAGCATTTT. This sequence encodes CATSQRTGGLGPQHF.

V usage is TRBV5-5 and J usage is TRBJ1-5; TRBD1 is a possible D gene (5 bases). There are 14 residues in the CDR3. V was clipped by 7 bases and J by 10 bases, with 21 bases between them. In germline, CDR1 is SGHKS, CDR2 YYEKEE (reference sequence). The CDR3 is CASQLGKEGRPQHF. The DNA of the CDR3 is TGTGCCAGCCAGCTTGGTAAGGAGGGGCGTCCCCAGCATTTT.

V usage is TRBV7-3 and J usage is TRBJ1-1; tentative D call: TRBD1 (6 bases). V was cut by 5 bases and J by 1 base, with 14 bases left in between. CDR1 and CDR2 (germline): SGHTA, FQGTGA. The CDR3 is 15 residues long. DNA of the CDR3: TGTGCCAGCAGCCCTCAGGCAGGGGAGAACACTGAAGCTTTCTTT. Protein: CASSPQAGENTEAFF.

The V and J genes are TRBV4-3 and TRBJ1-2; TRBD1 aligns across 8 bases. J was trimmed by 4 bases and V by 2 bases; bases with no gene match: 6. CDR1 is LGHNA, CDR2 YSLEER, per germline. This CDR3 is built from 15 residues. The CDR3, as DNA: TGCGCCAGCAGCCAACGGACAGGGAATCTCTATGGCTACACCTTC. This sequence encodes CASSQRTGNLYGYTF.

This clone was detected once. The chain is built from TRBV7-3 and TRBJ2-1; 10 positions agree with TRBD2. The CDR3 is 17 amino acids. Germline V gene lookup returns CDR1 SGHTA and CDR2 FQGTGA. After removal of 3 bases from V and 8 bases from J, the junction contained 13 bases not matched to a gene. In DNA, the CDR3 is TGTGCCAGCAGCTTGCTAGCGGGAGACCCCCCCACGGATGAGCAGTTCTTC. This codes for CASSLLAGDPPTDEQFF.

The rearrangement links TRBV19 to TRBJ2-3; possible D gene TRBD2, 7 bases. CDR3 length: 14 amino acids. Trimming left V 3 bases short and J 3 bases short, with 10 bases between. Germline V gives CDR1 LNHDA, CDR2 SQIVND (reference sequence). The CDR3 DNA is TGTGCCAGTAGTATGCGGGGGCTGACAGATACGCAGTATTTT. Residues: CASSMRGLTDTQYF.

This clone was counted a few times. The rearrangement uses TRBV6-1 and TRBJ2-3; D gene unclear. The CDR3 is made up of 11 amino acids. The V and J ends lost 6 bases and 2 bases respectively, with 3 bases between them. Germline-derived CDR1 and CDR2 are MNHNS and SASEGT. CDR3 DNA sequence: TGTGCCAGCAGCAACACAGATACGCAGTATTTT. Amino acids: CASSNTDTQYF.

This clone was seen just once. The rearrangement joins TRBV6-5 to TRBJ1-3, with 10 positions matching TRBD1. V was clipped by 2 bases and J by 2 bases; unmatched bases: 0. This CDR3 has 15 amino acids. CDR1 and CDR2 from the germline V gene are MNHEY and SVGAGI. The DNA of the CDR3 is TGTGCCAGCAGTTACGGGACAGGGGCTGGAAACACCATATATTTT. Amino acid sequence: CASSYGTGAGNTIYF.

Turning to this clone: Germline is not matched at one junction end, which may reflect a read error. The chain combines TRBV10-3 with TRBJ1-5; TRBD1 agrees at 7 bases. Looked up from germline, CDR1 is ENHRY and CDR2 is SYGVKD. The CDR3 has 14 residues. CDR3 loop: CAISTGDSNRPQHF. CDR3 in DNA: TGTGCCATCAGCACAGGGGATAGCAATCGGCCCCAGCATTTT.

The V call is TRBV6-5, the J call TRBJ2-5; 15 bases agree with TRBD2. The CDR3 runs to 16 residues. Trimming cost V 4 bases and J 3 bases; bases outside gene matches: 3. Per the germline V gene, CDR1 is MNHEY and CDR2 is SVGAGI. The CDR3 DNA follows: TGTGCCAGCAGTTCTTGGACTAGCGGGGGGGAAGAGACCCAGTACTTC. Protein: CASSSWTSGGEETQYF.

This clone was seen just once. The V gene is TRBV15, the J gene TRBJ1-2; D is uncertain. The CDR3 extends over 15 amino acids. Trimming stripped 0 bases from V and 2 bases from J, with 10 bases between. Germline assignment: CDR1 LNHNV and CDR2 YYDKDF (reference sequence). This chain's CDR3 is CATSRDPLLNYGYTF. Here the CDR3 DNA reads TGTGCCACCAGCAGAGATCCGCTCCTAAACTATGGCTACACCTTC.

The rearrangement joins TRBV2 to TRBJ2-7; a possible D gene is TRBD1 (6 bases). Trimming left V 1 base short and J 4 bases short, with 11 bases between. There are 14 residues in the CDR3. Germline assignment: CDR1 SNHLY and CDR2 FYNNEI. This CDR3 reads CASSEDPGEYEQYF. Written as DNA, the CDR3 is TGTGCCAGCAGTGAAGACCCAGGGGAGTACGAGCAGTACTTC.

Points on this clone: The same CDR3 can be traced to other DNA sequences in this sample. CDR3 loop: CASSLTGQGNTEAFF. The CDR3 nucleotides are TGCGCCAGCAGCTTGACAGGACAGGGGAACACTGAAGCTTTCTTT. The rearrangement uses TRBV5-1 and TRBJ1-1; 8 positions agree with TRBD1. Germline CDR1 SGHRS, CDR2 YFSETQ. With V trimmed by 1 base and J by 1 base, 3 bases remained unmatched. The CDR3 is 15 residues long. The whole variable domain, filled in from reference TRBV5-1 and TRBJ1-1, reads KAGVTQTPRYLIKTRGQQVTLSCSPISGHRSVSWYQQTPGQGLQFLFEYFSETQRNKGNFPGRFSGRQFSNSRSEMNVSTLELGDSALYLCASSLTGQGNTEAFFGQGTRLTVV.

There are a few counts of this clone. V and J are TRBV7-6 and TRBJ1-4; D is uncertain. V shed 3 bases and J shed 3 bases, with 8 bases lying between them. The CDR3 consists of 14 residues. Germline-derived CDR1 and CDR2 are SGHVS and FNYEAQ. CDR3 coding DNA: TGTGCCAGCAGCTTTAATCGAGCTAATGAAAAACTGTTTTTT. Translation gives CASSFNRANEKLFF.

The chain has TRBV10-2 and TRBJ2-3; tentative D call: TRBD1 (6 bases). Germline values: CDR1 WSHSY, CDR2 SAAADI. This CDR3 has 13 amino acids. V was pared by 7 bases and J by 8 bases, with 16 bases between. CDR3 in DNA: TGCGCCAGCAAGGGGCAGGGGATAGTTACGCAGTATTTT. Protein product: CASKGQGIVTQYF.

The rearrangement joins TRBV5-1 to TRBJ2-1, with 13 bases lining up with TRBD2. Germline trimming cut 2 bases from V and 7 bases from J; bases unmatched to any gene: 9. Germline-derived CDR1 and CDR2 are SGHRS and YFSETQ. There are 17 residues in the CDR3. CDR3 DNA: TGCGCCAGCAGCTTACCAAAACTAGCGGGAGGGCGGAATGAGCAGTTCTTC. It codes for CASSLPKLAGGRNEQFF.

This sequence joins TRBV28 and TRBJ2-5, with D maybe TRBD2 (6 bases). CDR1 is MDHEN, CDR2 SYDVKM, per germline. The germline V and J ends were trimmed by 3 bases and 4 bases, with 15 bases remaining between them. The CDR3 has 15 residues. CDR3 in DNA: TGTGCCAGCAGTTTGGACGGGAGTCAGGGAGAGACCCAGTACTTC. It translates to CASSLDGSQGETQYF.

The CDR3 region is CAWSTWGGNYGYTF. The DNA for the CDR3 is TGTGCCTGGAGTACCTGGGGGGGTAACTATGGCTACACCTTC. This chain links TRBV30 with TRBJ1-2; tentative D call: TRBD1 (5 bases). This CDR3 contains 14 residues. Germline V gene lookup returns CDR1 GTSNPN and CDR2 SVGIG (reference sequence). Trimming left V 2 bases short and J 1 base short, with 11 bases between.

There are a few counts of this clone. The chain links TRBV21-1 to TRBJ1-2; TRBD1 is the table's D call, not checked against the DNA. TRBV21-1 is classified as a pseudogene. This CDR3 is 14 amino acids long. The CDR3 DNA sequence: TGTGCCAGCAGCAAAGTTCCAGCTAACTATGGCTACACCTTC. It specifies CASSKVPANYGYTF.

The gene calls are TRBV9 and TRBJ2-5; TRBD1 might be the D (5 bases). CDR3 length: 13 residues. Germline-derived CDR1 and CDR2 are SGDLS and YYNGEE. The ends were cut back, 3 bases at V and 5 bases at J, with 11 bases in the middle. The CDR3 DNA reads as TGTGCCAGCAGCGGGGGCTCGCTCGAGACCCAGTACTTC. As protein: CASSGGSLETQYF.

CDR3 nucleotides: TGTGCCAGCAGTCACATTCGACAGGGCCCTCAAAACATTCAGTACTTC. This gives the protein CASSHIRQGPQNIQYF. This chain uses TRBV27 with TRBJ2-4; 7 bases map to TRBD1. The J segment lost 5 bases and the V segment lost 5 bases, leaving 12 bases of the junction unmatched. Germline lookup yields CDR1 MNHEY and CDR2 SMNVEV (reference sequence). The CDR3 is made up of 16 amino acids.

This rearrangement joins TRBV4-2 to TRBJ1-4; D perhaps matches TRBD1 (6 bases). The ends were cut back, 4 bases at V and 0 bases at J, with 12 bases in the middle. Germline V gene data show CDR1 as LGHNA and CDR2 as YNFKEQ. The CDR3 is made up of 16 amino acids. The CDR3 spells CASSREQGPTNEKLFF. CDR3 nucleotides: TGTGCCAGCAGCCGGGAACAGGGTCCAACTAATGAAAAACTGTTTTTT.

The rearrangement links TRBV19 to TRBJ2-1; 9 bases align to TRBD1. The CDR3 sequence is 14 residues long. J lost 8 bases, V lost 1 base, and 3 bases had no gene match. Germline assignment: CDR1 LNHDA and CDR2 SQIVND (reference sequence). CDR3 sequence (DNA): TGTGCCAGTAGTATAGCGGGACAGGGCTATGAGCAGTTCTTC. Translation gives CASSIAGQGYEQFF.

This chain connects TRBV6-1 to TRBJ1-2; possibly TRBD1 for D (5 bases). The CDR3 runs to 13 residues. In germline, CDR1 is MNHNS, CDR2 SASEGT. V was trimmed by 2 bases and J by 8 bases, leaving 12 bases between them. CDR3 DNA sequence: TGTGCCAGCAGTGAAAGCAGGGTGGGCGGCTACACCTTC. It codes for CASSESRVGGYTF.

This rearrangement joins TRBV5-1 to TRBJ1-3; D is unclear. Germline CDR1 and CDR2: SGHRS and YFSETQ. The CDR3 extends over 17 amino acids. V lost 0 bases and J lost 0, with 13 bases in between. CDR3 sequence reads: CASSLEGGAHSGNTIYF. CDR3 DNA: TGCGCCAGCAGCTTGGAAGGAGGCGCACACTCTGGAAACACCATATATTTT.

The chain joins TRBV6-1 to TRBJ1-4; maybe TRBD1 (6 bases). Germline assignment: CDR1 MNHNS and CDR2 SASEGT. The CDR3 covers 14 residues. Trimming left V 8 bases short and J 4 bases short, with 14 bases between. CDR3: CASGTFLGNEKLFF. DNA for the CDR3: TGTGCCAGCGGGACATTCCTAGGTAATGAAAAACTGTTTTTT.

This clone was counted between two and nine times. The chain is built from TRBV6-4 and TRBJ2-3; 7 positions match TRBD2. V lost 5 bases to trimming and J lost 6 bases; unmatched junction nucleotides: 14. Per the germline V gene, CDR1 is MRHNA and CDR2 is SNTAGT. There are 16 residues in the CDR3. Here the CDR3 reads CASSQEMGEGSDTQYF. The CDR3 DNA reads TGTGCCAGCAGTCAAGAAATGGGGGAGGGGTCGGATACGCAGTATTTT.

The rearrangement uses TRBV9 and TRBJ2-7; tentative D call: TRBD1 (6 bases). The CDR3 sequence is 14 residues long. Looked up from germline, CDR1 is SGDLS and CDR2 is YYNGEE. Trimming stripped 0 bases from V and 3 bases from J, with 10 bases between. CDR3 protein: CASSVEGGYYEQYF. The CDR3 region has the DNA TGTGCCAGCAGCGTAGAAGGGGGATACTACGAGCAGTACTTC.